This T cell receptor beta chain emerged from a study of blood T cell repertoires in COVID-19. At the level of the study: COVID-19 samples collected from the United States, Italy and Spain covered acute and convalescent phases.

Original handling: The authors estimated nucleated cell counts from reference gene primer amplification. Produced via immunoSEQ multiplex PCR; TCRdb's table is partial and in-frame only. From that table come the V and J calls and clone size; the DNA was used to work out D and trimming. The profile shows 150,000 to 200,000 clones, approximately 87% of them singletons. The CDR3 has 13 residues. With 4 bases removed from V and 5 bases from J, the gap between germline ends came to 9 bases. Germline lookup yields CDR1 MGHRA and CDR2 YSYEKL. Sequenced input: peripheral blood. This receptor was obtained from a woman aged 65 to 85 with COVID-19, enrolled during active disease. The chain uses TRBV4-1 and TRBJ2-1; D is unresolved. The CDR3 loop is CASSPELDNEQFF. Here the CDR3 DNA reads TGCGCCAGCAGCCCGGAGCTAGACAATGAGCAGTTCTTC.